Below are 21 T cell receptor beta chains sequenced from a single sample in a study of post-analysis software for immune sequencing data. Study-level results: TRBV5-6, TRBV5-1 and TRBV20-1 belonged to a set of roughly five TRBV segments that were more frequent in patients than controls.

The antigens for these receptors are not known. Unique molecular identifiers featured in each of the TCR beta cDNA libraries. TCRdb called the PCR reads again in MiXCR, with one record for every CDR3 protein. The repertoire has 650,000 to 850,000 distinct CDR3 sequences, around 53% of them found once; the top ten carry around 4.5%. The specimen sequenced was blood. The source is a girl between 10 and 17 years old with multiple sclerosis.

The sample holds a few counts of this clonotype. The chain joins TRBV7-3 to TRBJ2-3, with TRBD2 as a possible D gene (6 bases). CDR3 size: 15 residues. The germline gives CDR1 SGHTA, CDR2 FQGTGA. Trimming pared 5 bases from V and 0 bases from J, leaving 12 bases between. The CDR3 here is CASSHPGTSTDTQYF. The CDR3 nucleotides read TGTGCCAGCAGCCACCCCGGGACTAGCACAGATACGCAGTATTTT. Looking up the rest from reference TRBV7-3 and TRBJ2-3 gives the full variable domain: GAGVSQTPSNKVTEKGKYVELRCDPISGHTALYWYRQSLGQGPEFLIYFQGTGAADDSGLPNDRFFAVRPEGSVSTLKIQRTERGDSAVYLCASSHPGTSTDTQYFGPGTRLTVL.

The rearrangement uses TRBV7-3 and TRBJ2-7; tentative D call: TRBD1 (7 bases). The CDR3 covers 17 residues. The V and J ends lost 0 bases and 10 bases respectively, with 25 bases between them. Per the germline V gene, CDR1 is SGHTA and CDR2 is FQGTGA. CDR3 sequence (DNA): TGTGCCAGCAGCTTAACGGGGAACAGGGGTATAGGGGAGGACCAGTACTTC. Protein product: CASSLTGNRGIGEDQYF. Full variable domain (outside the CDR3, taken from reference TRBV7-3 and TRBJ2-7): GAGVSQTPSNKVTEKGKYVELRCDPISGHTALYWYRQSLGQGPEFLIYFQGTGAADDSGLPNDRFFAVRPEGSVSTLKIQRTERGDSAVYLCASSLTGNRGIGEDQYFGPGTRLTVT.

This clonotype has just one count. V and J are TRBV6-1 and TRBJ2-1, with D possibly TRBD2 on 6 matching bases. The CDR3 spans 14 residues. Germline values: CDR1 MNHNS, CDR2 SASEGT. The V and J ends lost 7 bases and 7 bases respectively, with 17 bases between them. The CDR3 DNA sequence: TGTGCCAGCACCGGGGGACCTATAGGAAATGAGCAGTTCTTC. Its protein product is CASTGGPIGNEQFF.

This chain joins TRBV3-1 and TRBJ2-7; D gene unclear. CDR1 LGHDT and CDR2 YNNKEL come from the germline V gene (reference sequence). CDR3 length equals 14 residues. The V end was cut by 5 bases, the J end by 2 bases, with 13 bases between. CDR3 in DNA: TGTGCCAGCAGCTTCGGATTCACAACCTACGAGCAGTACTTC. Translation gives CASSFGFTTYEQYF.

The chain has TRBV29-1 and TRBJ1-2, with D possibly TRBD1 on 6 matching bases. From germline, CDR1 is SQVTM and CDR2 ANQGSEA. The CDR3 covers 14 residues. Trimming took off 4 bases at V and 8 bases at J, with 20 bases between the two ends. The chain's CDR3 is CSVAVFGGQGGYTF. The DNA for the CDR3 is TGCAGCGTTGCAGTTTTCGGGGGGCAAGGAGGCTACACCTTC. The full variable domain, in which reference TRBV29-1 and TRBJ1-2 provide the parts outside the CDR3, is SAVISQKPSRDICQRGTSLTIQCQVDSQVTMMFWYRQQPGQSLTLIATANQGSEATYESGFVIDKFPISRPNLTFSTLTVSNMSPEDSSIYLCSVAVFGGQGGYTFGSGTRLTVV.

This chain links TRBV7-8 with TRBJ2-7; 8 bases agree with TRBD1. V lost 7 bases to trimming and J lost 3 bases; unmatched junction nucleotides: 14. CDR1 and CDR2 from the germline V gene are SGHVS and FQNEAQ. CDR3 length: 16 amino acids. CDR3 protein: CASTNPDRAEIYEQYF. The CDR3 coding sequence is TGTGCCAGCACCAACCCGGACAGGGCGGAGATCTACGAGCAGTACTTC. Together with reference TRBV7-8 and TRBJ2-7, the CDR3 gives the full variable domain: GAGVSQSPRYKVAKRGQDVALRCDPISGHVSLFWYQQALGQGPEFLTYFQNEAQLDKSGLPSDRFFAERPEGSVSTLKIQRTQQEDSAVYLCASTNPDRAEIYEQYFGPGTRLTVT.

The chain combines TRBV5-1 with TRBJ1-2; D is ambiguous. Germline V gene data show CDR1 as SGHRS and CDR2 as YFSETQ. Trimming cost V 0 bases and J 8 bases, with 8 bases left between them. This CDR3 has 12 residues. The CDR3 region has the DNA TGCGCCAGCAGCTTGGATCGGGGAGGCTACACCTTC. This codes for CASSLDRGGYTF. Full variable domain (rest looked up from reference TRBV5-1 and TRBJ1-2): KAGVTQTPRYLIKTRGQQVTLSCSPISGHRSVSWYQQTPGQGLQFLFEYFSETQRNKGNFPGRFSGRQFSNSRSEMNVSTLELGDSALYLCASSLDRGGYTFGSGTRLTVV.

This clonotype was seen only a few times. This chain uses TRBV27 with TRBJ2-5; 7 bases align to TRBD2. Per the germline V gene, CDR1 is MNHEY and CDR2 is SMNVEV (reference sequence). CDR3 length: 16 residues. The J segment lost 3 bases and the V segment lost 6 bases, leaving 13 bases of the junction unmatched. For the CDR3, the DNA is TGTGCCAGCAGACGGTCCTGGGGGGGGTTTGAAGAGACCCAGTACTTC. Translation: CASRRSWGGFEETQYF.

The table lists this clonotype with many counts. Compared with germline, one end of the junction differs, possibly owing to a read error. The gene calls are TRBV5-1 and TRBJ2-7; D remains unclear. Looked up from germline, CDR1 is SGHRS and CDR2 is YFSETQ. The CDR3 spans 14 residues. The CDR3 region has the DNA TGTGCCAGCAGCTTAGACGGACGCTCCTACGAGCAGTACTTC. It codes for CASSLDGRSYEQYF. Filled out from reference TRBV5-1 and TRBJ2-7, the complete variable domain reads KAGVTQTPRYLIKTRGQQVTLSCSPISGHRSVSWYQQTPGQGLQFLFEYFSETQRNKGNFPGRFSGRQFSNSRSEMNVSTLELGDSALYLCASSLDGRSYEQYFGPGTRLTVT.

The chain recombines TRBV7-2 with TRBJ1-2, with D maybe TRBD1 (6 bases). In germline, CDR1 is SGHTA, CDR2 FQGNSA. Deletions cut 5 bases from V and 6 bases from J, with 13 bases between. The CDR3 contains 13 residues. CDR3: CASSPQGGDGYTF. CDR3 sequence (DNA): TGTGCCAGCAGCCCACAGGGAGGGGATGGCTACACCTTC.

This clonotype was found a few times. The J gene is TRBJ1-1, the V gene TRBV9; 8 bases match TRBD1. V lost 4 bases and J lost 3; bases outside the gene matches: 8. This CDR3 is built from 15 residues. CDR1 is SGDLS, CDR2 YYNGEE, per germline. The CDR3 DNA reads as TGTGCCAGCAGCCACCGCAGGGGGCTGGACACTGAAGCTTTCTTT. Its protein is CASSHRRGLDTEAFF.

This clonotype was counted between two and nine times. J is TRBJ1-1 and V is TRBV3-1; D might be TRBD1 (5 bases). V lost 5 bases, J lost 5 bases, and 12 bases lay in between. Looked up from germline, CDR1 is LGHDT and CDR2 is YNNKEL (reference sequence). The CDR3 sequence is 13 residues long. CDR3 coding DNA: TGTGCCAGCAGCTGGGGTGGGGGGACTGAAGCTTTCTTT. It yields the protein CASSWGGGTEAFF.

This clonotype was counted between two and nine times. This chain uses TRBV5-1 with TRBJ1-6; a weak D match, TRBD1 (5 bases). Looked up from germline, CDR1 is SGHRS and CDR2 is YFSETQ. V gave up 5 bases and J gave up 7 bases, with 13 bases separating them. The CDR3 extends over 14 amino acids. The CDR3 sequence: CASSQGRGNSPLHF. The CDR3 coding sequence is TGCGCCAGCAGTCAGGGACGGGGGAATTCACCCCTCCACTTT.

V usage is TRBV3-1 and J usage is TRBJ2-3; TRBD2 matches 9 bases. CDR1 is LGHDT, CDR2 YNNKEL, per germline (reference sequence). This CDR3 has 16 residues. V was pared by 0 bases and J by 6 bases, with 7 bases of the junction left unmatched. The CDR3 here is CASSQDPSGRSDTQYF. CDR3 nucleotide sequence: TGTGCCAGCAGCCAAGATCCAAGCGGGAGGTCCGATACGCAGTATTTT.

The V call is TRBV29-1, the J call TRBJ2-3; weak D call: TRBD1 (7 bases). The CDR3 has 14 amino acids. Trimming stripped 8 bases from V and 4 bases from J, with 19 bases between. Germline CDR1 and CDR2: SQVTM and ANQGSEA. The DNA of the CDR3 is TGCAGCACGCGGGGCAGGGGGACTTCAGATACGCAGTATTTT. This gives the protein CSTRGRGTSDTQYF.

A few counts support this clonotype. The chain carries TRBV29-1 and TRBJ1-1; 10 nucleotides agree with TRBD1. CDR1 and CDR2 (germline): SQVTM, ANQGSEA. The CDR3 extends over 16 amino acids. With V trimmed by 3 bases and J by 2 bases, 9 bases remained unmatched. The CDR3 nucleotides read TGCAGCGTTGATGGGACAGGGGAGGGGGGTAACACTGAAGCTTTCTTT. Translated: CSVDGTGEGGNTEAFF.

The V call is TRBV27, the J call TRBJ2-2, with D perhaps TRBD1 (6 bases). The ends were cut back, 3 bases at V and 4 bases at J, with 9 bases in the middle. Germline values: CDR1 MNHEY, CDR2 SMNVEV (reference sequence). This CDR3 comprises 14 residues. DNA for the CDR3: TGTGCCAGCAGTTTTGTGGGGGCCACCGGGGAGCTGTTTTTT. Encoded protein: CASSFVGATGELFF.

The chain joins TRBV12-3 or TRBV12-4 to TRBJ1-1; weak D call: TRBD1 (6 bases). This CDR3 contains 16 residues. Trimming shortened V by 0 bases and J by 6 bases, and 17 bases separated the two germline ends. The CDR3 region is CASSLAAGGVKAEAFF. The CDR3 DNA reads as TGTGCCAGCAGTTTAGCAGCGGGGGGCGTAAAGGCTGAAGCTTTCTTT.

The rearrangement links TRBV12-3 or TRBV12-4 to TRBJ2-6; D ambiguous. Trimming removed 4 bases at V and 13 bases at J, with 17 bases between. The CDR3 has 14 residues. This CDR3 reads CASSSLILTGVLTF. CDR3 DNA: TGTGCCAGCAGTTCCCTAATCCTAACCGGGGTCCTGACTTTC.

This clonotype was seen more than once but under ten times. This chain connects TRBV10-3 to TRBJ1-1; D is unresolved. This CDR3 has 13 amino acids. V dropped 11 bases and J dropped 1 base, with 14 bases sitting between them. Germline V gene data show CDR1 as ENHRY and CDR2 as SYGVKD. This CDR3 reads CASVGQPNTEAFF. For the CDR3, the DNA is TGTGCCTCGGTCGGCCAGCCGAACACTGAAGCTTTCTTT.

The chain joins TRBV20-1 to TRBJ2-7; 7 positions match TRBD2. The CDR3 runs to 14 residues. The trim removed 4 bases at V and 3 bases at J, leaving 9 bases unmatched. Germline-derived CDR1 and CDR2 are DFQATT and SNEGSKA (reference sequence). CDR3 region: CSAKAGRNLYEQYF. CDR3 nucleotides: TGCAGTGCTAAAGCCGGGAGGAACCTCTACGAGCAGTACTTC.